The sequence of this TCR beta chain was determined in a study of OX40 agonist ivuxolimab in advanced cancers. Turning to the study itself: Participants could have had prior anti-PD-1, anti-PD-L1 or anti-CTLA-4 therapy, and around 40% had some. Partial responses were seen in three patients, one with hepatocellular carcinoma and two with cutaneous melanoma.

In germline, CDR1 is PRHDT, CDR2 FYEKMQ (reference sequence). Trimming pared 2 bases from V and 0 bases from J, leaving 7 bases between. The CDR3 totals 14 residues. Profiled with immunoSEQ multiplex PCR; TCRdb holds only in-frame clones, not every one. Counted here are some 40,000 clones, roughly nine tenths occurring once; the ten biggest clones make up around 31%. The chain has TRBV13 and TRBJ2-5; D unresolved. The TCR originated in an adult with an advanced solid tumor such as melanoma, head and neck, liver or kidney cancer. The material sequenced was CD4+ or CD8+ T cells sorted from blood, taken in a trial of the OX40 agonist ivuxolimab. CDR3 sequence (DNA): TGTGCCAGCAGCTTATTCCAGAACCAAGAGACCCAGTACTTC. Amino acid sequence: CASSLFQNQETQYF.